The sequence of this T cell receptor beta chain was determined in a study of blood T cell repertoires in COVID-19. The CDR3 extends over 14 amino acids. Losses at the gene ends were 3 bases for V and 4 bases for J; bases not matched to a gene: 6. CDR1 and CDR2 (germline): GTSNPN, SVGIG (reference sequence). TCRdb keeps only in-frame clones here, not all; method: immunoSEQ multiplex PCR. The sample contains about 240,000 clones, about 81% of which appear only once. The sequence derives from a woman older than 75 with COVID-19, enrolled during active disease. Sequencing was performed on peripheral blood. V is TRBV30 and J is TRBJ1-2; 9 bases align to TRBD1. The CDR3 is CAWSGQGLGYGYTF. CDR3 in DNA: TGTGCCTGGAGCGGACAGGGGCTGGGCTATGGCTACACCTTC.